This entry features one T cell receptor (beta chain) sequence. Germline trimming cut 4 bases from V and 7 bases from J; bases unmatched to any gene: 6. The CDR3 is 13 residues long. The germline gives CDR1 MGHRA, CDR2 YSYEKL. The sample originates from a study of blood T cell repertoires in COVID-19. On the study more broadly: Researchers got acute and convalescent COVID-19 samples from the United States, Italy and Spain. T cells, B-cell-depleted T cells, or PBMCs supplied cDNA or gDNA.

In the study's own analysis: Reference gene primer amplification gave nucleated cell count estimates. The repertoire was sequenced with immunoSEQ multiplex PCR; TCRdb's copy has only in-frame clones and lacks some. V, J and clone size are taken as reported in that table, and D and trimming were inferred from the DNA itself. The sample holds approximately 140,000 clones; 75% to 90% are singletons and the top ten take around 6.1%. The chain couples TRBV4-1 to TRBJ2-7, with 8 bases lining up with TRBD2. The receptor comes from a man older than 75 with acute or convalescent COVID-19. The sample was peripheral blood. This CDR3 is CASSPPLAGEQYF. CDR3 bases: TGCGCCAGCAGCCCGCCCCTAGCGGGTGAGCAGTACTTC.